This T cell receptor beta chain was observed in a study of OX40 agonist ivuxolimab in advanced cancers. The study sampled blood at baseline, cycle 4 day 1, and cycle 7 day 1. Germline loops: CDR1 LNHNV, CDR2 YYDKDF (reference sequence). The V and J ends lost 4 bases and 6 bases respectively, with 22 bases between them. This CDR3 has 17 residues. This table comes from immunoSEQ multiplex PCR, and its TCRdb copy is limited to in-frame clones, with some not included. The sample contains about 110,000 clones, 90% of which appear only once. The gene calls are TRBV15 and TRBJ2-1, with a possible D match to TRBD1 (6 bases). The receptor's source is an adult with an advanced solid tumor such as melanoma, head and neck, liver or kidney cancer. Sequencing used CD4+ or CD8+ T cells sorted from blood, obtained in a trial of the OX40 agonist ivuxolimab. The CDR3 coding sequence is TGTGCCACCAGCAAAGAGCGTACAGGGACGGGTCGCAATGAGCAGTTCTTC. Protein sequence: CATSKERTGTGRNEQFF.